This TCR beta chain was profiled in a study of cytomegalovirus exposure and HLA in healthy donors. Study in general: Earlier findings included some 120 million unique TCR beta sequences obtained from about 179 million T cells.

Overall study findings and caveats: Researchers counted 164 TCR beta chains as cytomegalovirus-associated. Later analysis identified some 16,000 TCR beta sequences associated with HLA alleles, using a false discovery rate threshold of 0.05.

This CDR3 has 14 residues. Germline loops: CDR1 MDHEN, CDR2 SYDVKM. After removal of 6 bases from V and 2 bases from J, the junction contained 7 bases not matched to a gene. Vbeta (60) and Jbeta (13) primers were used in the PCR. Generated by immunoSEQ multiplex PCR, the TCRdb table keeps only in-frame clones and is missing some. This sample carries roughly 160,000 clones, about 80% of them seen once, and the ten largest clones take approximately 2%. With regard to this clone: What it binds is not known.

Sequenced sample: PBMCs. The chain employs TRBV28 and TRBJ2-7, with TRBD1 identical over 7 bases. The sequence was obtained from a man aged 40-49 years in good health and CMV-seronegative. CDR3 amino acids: CASSSMDRTYEQYF. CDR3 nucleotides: TGTGCCAGCAGCTCTATGGACAGGACCTACGAGCAGTACTTC.